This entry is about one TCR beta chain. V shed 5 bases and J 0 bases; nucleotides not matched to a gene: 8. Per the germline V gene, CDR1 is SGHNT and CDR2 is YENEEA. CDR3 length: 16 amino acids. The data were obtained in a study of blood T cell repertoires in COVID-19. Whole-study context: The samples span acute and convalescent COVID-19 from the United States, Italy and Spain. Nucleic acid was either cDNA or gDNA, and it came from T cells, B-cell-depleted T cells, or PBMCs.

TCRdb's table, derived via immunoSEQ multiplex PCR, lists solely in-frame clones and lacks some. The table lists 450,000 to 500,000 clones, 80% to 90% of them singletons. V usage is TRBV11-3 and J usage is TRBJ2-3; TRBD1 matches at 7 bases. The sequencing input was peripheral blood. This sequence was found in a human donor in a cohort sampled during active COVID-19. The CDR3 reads CASSKRQGTSTDTQYF. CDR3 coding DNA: TGTGCCAGCAGCAAGCGACAGGGAACTAGCACAGATACGCAGTATTTT.